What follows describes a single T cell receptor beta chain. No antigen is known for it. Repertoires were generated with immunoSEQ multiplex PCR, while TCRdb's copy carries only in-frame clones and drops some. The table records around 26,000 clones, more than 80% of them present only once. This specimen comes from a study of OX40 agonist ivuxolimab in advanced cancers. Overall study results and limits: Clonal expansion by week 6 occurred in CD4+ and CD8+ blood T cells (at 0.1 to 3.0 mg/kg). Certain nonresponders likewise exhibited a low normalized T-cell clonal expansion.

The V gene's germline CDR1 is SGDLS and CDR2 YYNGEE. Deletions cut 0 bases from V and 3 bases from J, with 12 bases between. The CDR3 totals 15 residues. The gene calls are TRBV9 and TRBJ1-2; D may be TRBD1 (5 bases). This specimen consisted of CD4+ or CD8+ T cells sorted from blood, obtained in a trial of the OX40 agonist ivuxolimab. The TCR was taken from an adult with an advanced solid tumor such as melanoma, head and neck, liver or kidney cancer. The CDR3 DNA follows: TGTGCCAGCAGCGTAGCACAGGTCGGGCACTATGGCTACACCTTC. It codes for CASSVAQVGHYGYTF.